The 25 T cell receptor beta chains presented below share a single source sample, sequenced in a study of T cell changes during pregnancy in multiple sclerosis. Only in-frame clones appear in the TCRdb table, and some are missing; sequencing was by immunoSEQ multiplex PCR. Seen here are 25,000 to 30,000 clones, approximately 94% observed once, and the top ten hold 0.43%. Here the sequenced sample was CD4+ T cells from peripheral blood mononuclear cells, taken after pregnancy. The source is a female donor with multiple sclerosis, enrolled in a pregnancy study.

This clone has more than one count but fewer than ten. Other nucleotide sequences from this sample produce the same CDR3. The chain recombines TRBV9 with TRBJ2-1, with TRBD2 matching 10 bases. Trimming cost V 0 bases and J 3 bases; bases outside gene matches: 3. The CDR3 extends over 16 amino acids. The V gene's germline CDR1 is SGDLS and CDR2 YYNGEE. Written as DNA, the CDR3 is TGTGCCAGCAGCGTAGGGCTAGCGGGGGTCTACAATGAGCAGTTCTTC. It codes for CASSVGLAGVYNEQFF.

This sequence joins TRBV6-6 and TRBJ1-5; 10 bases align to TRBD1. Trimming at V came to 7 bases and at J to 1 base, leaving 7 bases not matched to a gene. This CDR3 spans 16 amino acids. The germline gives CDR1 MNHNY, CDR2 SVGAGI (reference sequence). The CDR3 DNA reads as TGTGCCAGCAATTCCGACAGGGGGCCGAGCAATCAGCCCCAGCATTTT. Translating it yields CASNSDRGPSNQPQHF.

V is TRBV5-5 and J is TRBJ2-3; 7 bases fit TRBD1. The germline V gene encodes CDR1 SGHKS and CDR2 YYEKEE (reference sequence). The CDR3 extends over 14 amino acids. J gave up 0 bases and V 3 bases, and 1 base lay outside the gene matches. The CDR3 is CASSWTGSTDTQYF. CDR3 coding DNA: TGTGCCAGCAGCTGGACAGGTAGCACAGATACGCAGTATTTT.

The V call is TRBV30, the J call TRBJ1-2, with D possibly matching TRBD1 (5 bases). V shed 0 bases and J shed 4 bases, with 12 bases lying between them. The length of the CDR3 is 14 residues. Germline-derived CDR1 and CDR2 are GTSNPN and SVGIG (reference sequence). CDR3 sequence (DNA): TGTGCCTGGAGTGTATGGGCAGGGCCCTATGGCTACACCTTC. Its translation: CAWSVWAGPYGYTF.

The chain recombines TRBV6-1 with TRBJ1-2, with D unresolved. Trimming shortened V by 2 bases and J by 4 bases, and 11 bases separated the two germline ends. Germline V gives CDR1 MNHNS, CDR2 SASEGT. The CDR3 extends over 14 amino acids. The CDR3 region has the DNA TGTGCCAGCAGTGAAATCATATCCAGCTATGGCTACACCTTC. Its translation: CASSEIISSYGYTF.

The CDR3 nucleotides are TGTGCCAGCAGCTGGGACAGTGCTTATGGCTACACCTTC. As protein: CASSWDSAYGYTF. V usage is TRBV7-2 and J usage is TRBJ1-2; 7 positions match TRBD1. The CDR3 runs 13 residues. After removal of 4 bases from V and 5 bases from J, the junction contained 4 bases not matched to a gene. In germline, CDR1 is SGHTA, CDR2 FQGNSA.

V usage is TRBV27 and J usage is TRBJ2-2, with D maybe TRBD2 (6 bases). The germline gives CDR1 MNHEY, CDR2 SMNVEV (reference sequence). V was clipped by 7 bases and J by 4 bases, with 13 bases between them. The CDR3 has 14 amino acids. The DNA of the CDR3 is TGTGCCAGCATTGACCTGGAGGGCACCGGGGAGCTGTTTTTT. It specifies CASIDLEGTGELFF.

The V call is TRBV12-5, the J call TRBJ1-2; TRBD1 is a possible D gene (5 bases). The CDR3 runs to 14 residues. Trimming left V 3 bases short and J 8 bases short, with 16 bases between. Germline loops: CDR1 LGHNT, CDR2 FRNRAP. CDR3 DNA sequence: TGTGCTAGTGGTTTTACGACAGTCCGGCGGGGCTACACCTTC. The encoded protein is CASGFTTVRRGYTF.

CDR3 sequence: CASSQDPQTNSPLHF. CDR3 nucleotides: TGCGCCAGCAGCCAAGATCCACAGACTAATTCACCCCTCCACTTT. The chain recombines TRBV4-3 with TRBJ1-6, with unresolved D. V was pared by 0 bases and J by 6 bases, with 9 bases between. The CDR3 spans 15 residues. The germline V gene encodes CDR1 LGHNA and CDR2 YSLEER.

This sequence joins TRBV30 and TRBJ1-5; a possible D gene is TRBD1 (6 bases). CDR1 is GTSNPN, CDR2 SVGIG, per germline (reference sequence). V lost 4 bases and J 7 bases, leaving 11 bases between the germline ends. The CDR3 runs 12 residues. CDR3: CAWTGVGQPQHF. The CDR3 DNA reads TGTGCCTGGACAGGGGTAGGACAGCCCCAGCATTTT.

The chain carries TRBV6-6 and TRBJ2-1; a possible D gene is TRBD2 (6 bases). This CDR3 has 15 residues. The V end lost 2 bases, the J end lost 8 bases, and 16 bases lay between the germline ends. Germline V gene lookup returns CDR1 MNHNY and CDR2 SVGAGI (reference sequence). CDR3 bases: TGTGCCAGCAGTTACGGGGGACTCCGATTGTATGAGCAGTTCTTC. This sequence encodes CASSYGGLRLYEQFF.

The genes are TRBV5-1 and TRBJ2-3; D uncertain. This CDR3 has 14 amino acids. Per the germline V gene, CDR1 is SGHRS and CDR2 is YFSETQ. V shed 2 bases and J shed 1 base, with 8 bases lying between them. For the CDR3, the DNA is TGCGCCAGCAGCTTTCACCAGGGCACAGATACGCAGTATTTT. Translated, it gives CASSFHQGTDTQYF.

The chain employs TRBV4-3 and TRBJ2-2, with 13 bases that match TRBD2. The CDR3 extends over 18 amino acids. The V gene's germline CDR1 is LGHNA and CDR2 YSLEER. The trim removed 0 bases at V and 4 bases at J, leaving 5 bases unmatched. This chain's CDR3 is CASSQDTSGGAFTGELFF. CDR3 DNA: TGCGCCAGCAGCCAAGATACTAGCGGGGGGGCCTTCACCGGGGAGCTGTTTTTT.

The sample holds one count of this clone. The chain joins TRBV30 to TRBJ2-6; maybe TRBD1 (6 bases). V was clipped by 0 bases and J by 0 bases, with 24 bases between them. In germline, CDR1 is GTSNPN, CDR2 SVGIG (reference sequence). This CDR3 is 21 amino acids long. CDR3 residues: CAWSVFPRRPGHISGANVLTF. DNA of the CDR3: TGTGCCTGGAGTGTGTTTCCGCGGCGACCGGGACATATCTCTGGGGCCAACGTCCTGACTTTC.

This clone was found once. The CDR3 nucleotides are TGTGCCAGTAGTATAGATCTTTGGGCCAACGTCCTGACTTTC. It specifies CASSIDLWANVLTF. The chain employs TRBV19 and TRBJ2-6; D not certain. In germline, CDR1 is LNHDA, CDR2 SQIVND (reference sequence). The length of the CDR3 is 14 residues. Trimming stripped 0 bases from V and 5 bases from J, with 5 bases between.

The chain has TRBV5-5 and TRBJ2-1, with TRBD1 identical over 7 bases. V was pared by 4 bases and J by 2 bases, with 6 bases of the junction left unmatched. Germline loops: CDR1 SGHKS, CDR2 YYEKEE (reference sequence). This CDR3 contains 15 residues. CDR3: CASSHRDSPYNEQFF. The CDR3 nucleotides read TGTGCCAGCAGCCACCGGGACAGTCCCTACAATGAGCAGTTCTTC.

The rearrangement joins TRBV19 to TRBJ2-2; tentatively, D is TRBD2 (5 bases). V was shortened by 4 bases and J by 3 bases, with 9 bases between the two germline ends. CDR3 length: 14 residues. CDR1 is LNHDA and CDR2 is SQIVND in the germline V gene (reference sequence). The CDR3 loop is CASSTDSYTGELFF. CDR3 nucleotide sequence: TGTGCCAGTAGTACGGACTCCTACACCGGGGAGCTGTTTTTT.

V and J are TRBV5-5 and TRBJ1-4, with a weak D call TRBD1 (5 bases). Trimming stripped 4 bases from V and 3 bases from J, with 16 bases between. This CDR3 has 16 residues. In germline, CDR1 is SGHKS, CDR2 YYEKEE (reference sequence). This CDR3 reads CASSLGLDGANEKLFF. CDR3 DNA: TGTGCCAGCAGCCTGGGACTTGACGGGGCTAATGAAAAACTGTTTTTT.

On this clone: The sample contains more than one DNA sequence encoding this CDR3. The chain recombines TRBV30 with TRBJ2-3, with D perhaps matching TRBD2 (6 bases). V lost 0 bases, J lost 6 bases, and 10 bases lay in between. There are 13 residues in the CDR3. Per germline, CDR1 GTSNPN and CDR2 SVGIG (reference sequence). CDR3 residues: CAWSVGGRDTQYF. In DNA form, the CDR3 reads TGTGCCTGGAGTGTTGGTGGGAGGGATACGCAGTATTTT.

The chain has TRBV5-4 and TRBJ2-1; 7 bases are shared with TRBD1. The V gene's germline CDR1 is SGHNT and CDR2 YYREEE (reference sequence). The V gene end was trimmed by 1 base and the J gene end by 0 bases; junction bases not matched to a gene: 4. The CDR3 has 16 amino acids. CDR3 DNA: TGTGCCAGCAGCTTGAACAGGGGAATCTCCTACAATGAGCAGTTCTTC. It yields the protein CASSLNRGISYNEQFF.

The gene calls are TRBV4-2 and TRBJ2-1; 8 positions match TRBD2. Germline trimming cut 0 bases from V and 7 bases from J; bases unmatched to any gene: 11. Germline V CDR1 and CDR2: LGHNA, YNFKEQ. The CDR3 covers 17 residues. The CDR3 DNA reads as TGTGCCAGCAGCCAAGATAAGCGGGGGAGGTTGGGGAATGAGCAGTTCTTC. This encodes CASSQDKRGRLGNEQFF.

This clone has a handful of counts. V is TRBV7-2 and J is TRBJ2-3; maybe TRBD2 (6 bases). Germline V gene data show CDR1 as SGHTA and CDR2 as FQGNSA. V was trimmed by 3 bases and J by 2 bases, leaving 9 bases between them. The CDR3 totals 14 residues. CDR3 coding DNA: TGTGCCAGCAGCTTTGGCGGGGCCACAGATACGCAGTATTTT. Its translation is CASSFGGATDTQYF.

In DNA form, the CDR3 reads TGTGCCAGTAGTACCCAGGGTAACACTGAAGCTTTCTTT. This sequence encodes CASSTQGNTEAFF. The chain is built from TRBV19 and TRBJ1-1; TRBD1 is a possible D gene (5 bases). This CDR3 region has 13 residues. CDR1 and CDR2 (germline): LNHDA, SQIVND (reference sequence). Deletions cut 4 bases from V and 2 bases from J, with 8 bases between.

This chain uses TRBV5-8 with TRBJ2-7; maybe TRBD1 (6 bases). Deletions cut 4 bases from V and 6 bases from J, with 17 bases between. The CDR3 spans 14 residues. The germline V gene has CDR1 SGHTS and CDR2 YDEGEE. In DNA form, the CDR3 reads TGTGCCAGCAGCGCACAGACAGGTTCGGGCGAGCAGTACTTC. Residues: CASSAQTGSGEQYF.

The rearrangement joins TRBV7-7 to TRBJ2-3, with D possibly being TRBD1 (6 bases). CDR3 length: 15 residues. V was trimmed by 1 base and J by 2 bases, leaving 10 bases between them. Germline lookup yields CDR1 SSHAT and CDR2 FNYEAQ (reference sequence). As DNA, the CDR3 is TGTGCCAGCAGCTTAGAAGGGGGAACCACAGATACGCAGTATTTT. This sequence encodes CASSLEGGTTDTQYF.